A single count supports the clone carrying this T cell receptor (beta chain). This CDR3 has 12 amino acids. The V end lost 6 bases, the J end lost 1 base, and 7 bases lay between the germline ends. CDR1 is SGHAT, CDR2 FQNNGV, per germline. These data originate in a study of blood T cell repertoires in COVID-19. Across the study: Sites across the United States, Italy and Spain contributed samples from acute and convalescent COVID-19. Sources were T cells, B-cell-depleted T cells, or PBMCs; the material itself was cDNA or gDNA.

Authors' data handling: Reference gene primer amplification in the assay estimated nucleated cell counts. Clones were read by immunoSEQ multiplex PCR, and TCRdb kept only the in-frame ones, dropping some. V and J calls and clone size are given by that table; D and trimming were obtained from the DNA. The sample lists 100,000 or so clones; roughly 84% were seen once. Source material: peripheral blood. The genes are TRBV11-2 and TRBJ2-7; no definite D call. This receptor was identified in a man aged 70-80 years with active or convalescent COVID-19. The CDR3 DNA reads as TGTGCCAGCAGGAGCGAGTCCTACGAGCAGTACTTC. It yields the protein CASRSESYEQYF.